These 15 T cell receptor beta chains originate from one sample sequenced in a study of OX40 agonist ivuxolimab in advanced cancers. Clones were read by immunoSEQ multiplex PCR, and TCRdb kept only the in-frame ones, dropping some. This table has approximately 66,000 clones, around 83% appearing once. The starting material was CD4+ or CD8+ T cells sorted from blood, obtained in a trial of the OX40 agonist ivuxolimab. The receptors come from an adult with an advanced solid tumor such as melanoma, head and neck, liver or kidney cancer.

As DNA, the CDR3 is TGTGCCACCACCGGCTTGGACCGTGGAGAGCAGTACTTC. Translation: CATTGLDRGEQYF. The rearrangement uses TRBV15 and TRBJ2-7; D gene uncertain. The V end lost 7 bases, the J end lost 7 bases, and 17 bases lay between the germline ends. Germline assignment: CDR1 LNHNV and CDR2 YYDKDF (reference sequence). This CDR3 has 13 amino acids.

This clone was found a few times. The chain is built from TRBV28 and TRBJ1-6, with a tentative D call TRBD1 (5 bases). Germline CDR1 is MDHEN and CDR2 is SYDVKM. Trimming shortened V by 3 bases and J by 11 bases, and 8 bases separated the two germline ends. The CDR3 covers 12 residues. The CDR3 DNA reads TGTGCCAGCAGTTTCCAGGGTACACCCCTCCACTTT. This codes for CASSFQGTPLHF.

The rearrangement joins TRBV5-1 to TRBJ2-2; unclear D gene. There are 15 residues in the CDR3. Germline assignment: CDR1 SGHRS and CDR2 YFSETQ. V was shortened by 0 bases and J by 1 base, with 7 bases between the two germline ends. This CDR3 is CASSLASGNTGELFF. Written as DNA, the CDR3 is TGCGCCAGCAGCTTGGCCTCAGGGAACACCGGGGAGCTGTTTTTT.

This sequence joins TRBV27 and TRBJ1-5; perhaps TRBD1 as D (6 bases). The CDR3 has 15 amino acids. V was shortened by 8 bases and J by 2 bases, with 16 bases between the two germline ends. Germline CDR1 and CDR2: MNHEY and SMNVEV (reference sequence). The chain's CDR3 is CASWPQGRGNQPQHF. In DNA, the CDR3 is TGTGCCAGCTGGCCTCAGGGGCGAGGCAATCAGCCCCAGCATTTT.

V usage is TRBV7-2 and J usage is TRBJ2-2; D ambiguous. The germline V and J ends were trimmed by 5 bases and 1 base, with 8 bases remaining between them. There are 14 residues in the CDR3. CDR1 is SGHTA and CDR2 is FQGNSA in the germline V gene. In DNA, the CDR3 is TGTGCCAGCAGCCCAGTTAGGAACACCGGGGAGCTGTTTTTT. It translates to CASSPVRNTGELFF.

In the case of this clone: The junction shows a germline mismatch at one end, possibly a read error. The rearrangement links TRBV5-1 to TRBJ2-5; D may correspond to TRBD1 or TRBD2 (6 bases each). Germline-derived CDR1 and CDR2 are SGHRS and YFSETQ. This CDR3 spans 14 amino acids. CDR3: CASGLEGGQETQYF. In nucleotides, the CDR3 is TGCGCCAGCGGCTTGGAGGGGGGCCAAGAGACCCAGTACTTC.

The genes are TRBV29-1 and TRBJ2-2; possible D gene TRBD2, 5 bases. Deletions cut 4 bases from V and 7 bases from J, with 16 bases between. This CDR3 comprises 14 residues. The germline gives CDR1 SQVTM, CDR2 ANQGSEA. CDR3: CSVGTGRWGGELFF. The CDR3 nucleotides read TGCAGCGTTGGAACTGGGAGATGGGGCGGGGAGCTGTTTTTT.

The chain combines TRBV5-1 with TRBJ2-7; TRBD1 might be the D (5 bases). CDR1 is SGHRS and CDR2 is YFSETQ in the germline V gene. With 2 bases removed from V and 0 bases from J, the gap between germline ends came to 12 bases. The CDR3 runs 15 residues. This chain's CDR3 is CASSFSQGYSYEQYF. In DNA form, the CDR3 reads TGCGCCAGCAGCTTTTCCCAGGGATACTCCTACGAGCAGTACTTC.

The J gene is TRBJ2-5, the V gene TRBV5-1, with D perhaps matching TRBD1 (6 bases). The J call could be wrong; TRBJ2-7 is a better fit for the DNA end. This CDR3 contains 12 residues. In germline, CDR1 is SGHRS, CDR2 YFSETQ. The CDR3 DNA is TGCGCCAGCAGCCCCGGACAGTACGAGCAGTACTTC. Translation gives CASSPGQYEQYF.

The chain recombines TRBV30 with TRBJ2-1, with 7 bases fitting TRBD2. The germline CDR1 and CDR2 sequences are GTSNPN and SVGIG (reference sequence). This CDR3 comprises 13 residues. V gave up 5 bases and J gave up 4 bases; unmatched junction bases: 5. CDR3 in DNA: TGTGCCTGGGGCGGGGGTCAATACAATGAGCAGTTCTTC. Translation: CAWGGGQYNEQFF.

This chain uses TRBV18 with TRBJ2-1; 8 bases fit TRBD1. This CDR3 region has 16 residues. Germline lookup yields CDR1 KGHSH and CDR2 LQKENI. The J segment lost 5 bases and the V segment lost 3 bases, leaving 9 bases of the junction unmatched. The CDR3 is CASSPKSGQVHNEQFF. As DNA, the CDR3 is TGTGCCAGCTCACCCAAATCGGGACAGGTACACAATGAGCAGTTCTTC. The full variable domain, with the rest looked up from reference TRBV18 and TRBJ2-1, is NAGVMQNPRHLVRRRGQEARLRCSPMKGHSHVYWYRQLPEEGLKFMVYLQKENIIDESGMPKERFSAEFPKEGPSILRIQQVVRGDSAAYFCASSPKSGQVHNEQFFGPGTRLTVL.

The CDR3 sequence is CASSRGGLYNEQFF. The CDR3 DNA reads as TGCGCCAGCAGTCGAGGGGGATTATACAATGAGCAGTTCTTC. V gene TRBV4-3 combines with J gene TRBJ2-1; possible D gene TRBD1, 6 bases. The germline CDR1 and CDR2 sequences are LGHNA and YSLEER. Trimming cost V 6 bases and J 4 bases, with 13 bases left between them. The CDR3 sequence is 14 residues long.

The V and J genes are TRBV10-3 and TRBJ1-2, with D uncertain. Trimming shortened V by 4 bases and J by 7 bases, and 10 bases separated the two germline ends. The CDR3 loop spans 12 amino acids. Germline V gives CDR1 ENHRY, CDR2 SYGVKD. The CDR3 here is CAISGEESGYTF. CDR3 DNA sequence: TGTGCCATCAGTGGGGAAGAGAGTGGCTACACCTTC.

The chain joins TRBV18 to TRBJ1-4, with TRBD1 matching 8 bases. The V gene's germline CDR1 is KGHSH and CDR2 LQKENI. With V trimmed by 2 bases and J by 7 bases, 3 bases remained unmatched. This CDR3 has 14 amino acids. CDR3 DNA: TGTGCCAGCTCACCAATTGGACAGGGTGAAAAACTGTTTTTT. Translation gives CASSPIGQGEKLFF.

The rearrangement uses TRBV10-3 and TRBJ2-2; D may be TRBD2 (6 bases). CDR1 and CDR2 from the germline V gene are ENHRY and SYGVKD. V shed 11 bases and J shed 0 bases, with 13 bases lying between them. This CDR3 is 14 amino acids long. This chain's CDR3 is CAARLGSNTGELFF. The CDR3 coding sequence is TGTGCCGCCCGACTAGGTTCGAACACCGGGGAGCTGTTTTTT.